The clone carrying this T cell receptor (beta chain) has a handful of counts. In TCRdb, the 5' RACE reads were re-called with MiXCR into one record per CDR3 protein. Of some 600,000 distinct CDR3 sequences detected, 17% appear once; the ten largest clones hold around 8.1%. This sample was taken from a study of T-cell memory formation after mild COVID-19. Per germline, CDR1 SGHRS and CDR2 YFSETQ. The CDR3 consists of 15 residues. Trimming cost V 7 bases and J 6 bases, with 22 bases left between them. The sequence derives from an adult woman who had mild COVID-19 (a few samples of this study predate the infection). Cell type and time point are not known. The sample comprised PBMCs or a T cell subset sorted from them (not recorded which). V and J are TRBV5-1 and TRBJ1-2; weak D call: TRBD1 (6 bases). The CDR3, as DNA: TGCGCCAGCGCCGAAACGGGGGCCGGAAGAGATGGCTACACCTTC. Translating gives CASAETGAGRDGYTF.